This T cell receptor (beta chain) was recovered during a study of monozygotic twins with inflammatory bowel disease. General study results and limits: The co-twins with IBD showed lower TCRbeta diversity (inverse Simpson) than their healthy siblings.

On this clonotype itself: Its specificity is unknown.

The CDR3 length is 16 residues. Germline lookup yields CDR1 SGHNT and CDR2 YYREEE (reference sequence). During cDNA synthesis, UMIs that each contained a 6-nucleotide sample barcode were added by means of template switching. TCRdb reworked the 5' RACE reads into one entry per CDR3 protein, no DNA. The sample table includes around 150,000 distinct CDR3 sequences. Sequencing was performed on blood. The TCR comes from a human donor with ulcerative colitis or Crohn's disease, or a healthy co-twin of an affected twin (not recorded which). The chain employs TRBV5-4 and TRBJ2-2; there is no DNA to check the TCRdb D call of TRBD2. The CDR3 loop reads CASSTHAGGNTGELFF.